What follows describes a single T cell receptor (beta chain). The antigen remains unidentified. Profiled with immunoSEQ multiplex PCR; TCRdb holds only in-frame clones, not every one. The sample lists tens of thousands of clones, over 75% occurring once. These data come from a study of OX40 agonist ivuxolimab in advanced cancers. Notes on the study in general: At 0.1 to 3.0 mg/kg and by week 6, CD4+ and CD8+ T cells in the blood had expanded clonally.

This TCR derives from an adult with an advanced solid tumor such as melanoma, head and neck, liver or kidney cancer. The sequenced sample was CD4+ or CD8+ T cells sorted from blood, obtained in a trial of the OX40 agonist ivuxolimab.

DNA of the CDR3: TGTGCCTGGAGCCTGGGGGGGATGAACACTGAAGCTTTCTTT. As protein: CAWSLGGMNTEAFF. This chain joins TRBV30 and TRBJ1-1, with TRBD1 as a possible D gene (5 bases). The CDR3 contains 14 residues. Germline V CDR1 and CDR2: GTSNPN, SVGIG (reference sequence). Deletions cut 3 bases from V and 0 bases from J, with 11 bases between.